The subject of this entry is one T cell receptor beta chain. This CDR3 is built from 15 residues. The germline V gene has CDR1 SGHDN and CDR2 FVKESK. V gave up 6 bases and J gave up 5 bases; unmatched junction bases: 9. The data were obtained in a study of blood T cell repertoires in COVID-19. At the level of the study: COVID-19 samples collected from the United States, Italy and Spain covered acute and convalescent phases.

Original data processing: The authors estimated nucleated cell counts from reference gene primer amplification. The table came from immunoSEQ multiplex PCR; TCRdb's copy has only in-frame clones and leaves some out. The DNA was the basis for D and trimming; V, J and clone size are from that table. The table records under 300,000 clones, about 81% of them present only once. V and J are TRBV14 and TRBJ2-5, with 10 bases matching TRBD2. The origin of this receptor is a woman between 55 and 75 years old with active or convalescent COVID-19. The specimen sequenced was peripheral blood. The CDR3 DNA reads TGTGCCAGCAGTGCCTTAGCGGGAGGTGGGGAGACCCAGTACTTC. It is translated as CASSALAGGGETQYF.